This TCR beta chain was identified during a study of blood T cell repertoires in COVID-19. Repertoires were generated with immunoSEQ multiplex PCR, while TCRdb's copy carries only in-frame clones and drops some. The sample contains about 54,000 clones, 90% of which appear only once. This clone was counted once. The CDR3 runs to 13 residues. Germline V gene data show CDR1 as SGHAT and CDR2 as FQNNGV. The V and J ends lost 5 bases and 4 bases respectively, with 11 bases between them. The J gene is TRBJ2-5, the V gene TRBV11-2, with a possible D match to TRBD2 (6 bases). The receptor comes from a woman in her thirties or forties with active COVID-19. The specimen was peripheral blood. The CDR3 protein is CASSPGTRETQYF. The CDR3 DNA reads TGTGCCAGCAGCCCGGGGACTCGAGAGACCCAGTACTTC.